The clone carrying this TCR beta chain was recorded once. Its antigen is currently unknown. The identical CDR3 is also encoded by other nucleotide sequences in the sample. The length of the CDR3 is 12 residues. Per germline, CDR1 MNHEY and CDR2 SVGAGI. Between the trimmed V and J ends, which lost 6 bases and 2 bases, there was a span of 6 bases. Time point here: after neoadjuvant nivolumab, at surgical resection. These newly diagnosed stage II-IVA oral cavity squamous cell carcinoma patients had no prior systemic or radiation treatment. The data stem from a study of neoadjuvant anti-PD-1 for oral cavity cancer. Study-wide results and limits: With a few patients per group, TCR findings need larger cohorts. Higher pretreatment Treg/Th17 ratios tracked higher pretreatment blood clonality. Non-responders to neoadjuvant nivolumab had significantly more clonal PBMC T cells than responders.

The method was immunoSEQ multiplex PCR; TCRdb's version includes in-frame clones alone and lacks a portion of them. The table records just over 65,000 clones, roughly 84% of them present only once. This TCR was sampled from a person aged 35-79 years with oral cavity squamous cell carcinoma. This specimen consisted of PBMCs, obtained after nivolumab (anti-PD-1) treatment. V usage is TRBV6-5 and J usage is TRBJ2-3; either TRBD1 or TRBD2 may fit D (5 bases each). Here the CDR3 DNA reads TGTGCCAGCAGGGGGACCACAGATACGCAGTATTTT. This codes for CASRGTTDTQYF.